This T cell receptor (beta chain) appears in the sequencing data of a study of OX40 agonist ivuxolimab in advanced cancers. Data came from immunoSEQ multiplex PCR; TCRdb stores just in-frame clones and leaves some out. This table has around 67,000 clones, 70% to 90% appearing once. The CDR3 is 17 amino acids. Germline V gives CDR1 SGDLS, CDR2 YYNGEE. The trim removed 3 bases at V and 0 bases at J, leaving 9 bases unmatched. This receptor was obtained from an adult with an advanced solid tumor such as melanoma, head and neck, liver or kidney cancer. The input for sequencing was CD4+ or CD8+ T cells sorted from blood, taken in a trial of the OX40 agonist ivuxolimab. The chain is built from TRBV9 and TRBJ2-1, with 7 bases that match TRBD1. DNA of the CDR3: TGTGCCAGCAGCGGATCTGGACAGGACCTCTCCTACAATGAGCAGTTCTTC. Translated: CASSGSGQDLSYNEQFF. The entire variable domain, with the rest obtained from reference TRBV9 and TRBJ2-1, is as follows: DSGVTQTPKHLITATGQRVTLRCSPRSGDLSVYWYQQSLDQGLQFLIQYYNGEERAKGNILERFSAQQFPDLHSELNLSSLELGDSALYFCASSGSGQDLSYNEQFFGPGTRLTVL.